These 32 T cell receptor beta chains came from one sample sequenced in a study of shared clonotypes between healthy human individuals. TCRdb's copy holds only in-frame clones and misses some; the assay was immunoSEQ multiplex PCR. The table records approximately 470,000 clones, roughly 80% of them present only once. Sequenced: PBMCs. These receptors came from a middle-aged woman in good health. Some clones in this sample may be carry-over from other donors' samples.

The rearrangement links TRBV6-5 to TRBJ1-4; D is unresolved. The germline V and J ends were trimmed by 7 bases and 3 bases, with 9 bases remaining between them. Germline-derived CDR1 and CDR2 are MNHEY and SVGAGI. The length of the CDR3 is 13 residues. The CDR3 DNA follows: TGTGCCAGCAAGGATTTAGCTAATGAAAAACTGTTTTTT. As protein: CASKDLANEKLFF.

The sample holds a few counts of this clone. The rearrangement joins TRBV19 to TRBJ2-1, with 12 bases identical to TRBD1. J was trimmed by 5 bases and V by 3 bases; bases with no gene match: 11. The CDR3 covers 18 residues. CDR1 and CDR2 (germline): LNHDA, SQIVND (reference sequence). CDR3 sequence reads: CASSIPSGQGAINNEQFF. DNA for the CDR3: TGTGCCAGTAGTATCCCCTCGGGACAGGGGGCGATCAACAATGAGCAGTTCTTC.

The rearrangement links TRBV18 to TRBJ2-1, with 14 bases identical to TRBD2. Germline trimming cut 5 bases from V and 9 bases from J; bases unmatched to any gene: 9. The CDR3 length is 16 residues. Germline V gene lookup returns CDR1 KGHSH and CDR2 LQKENI. The CDR3 loop reads CASSFRGTSGSVEQFF. The CDR3 coding sequence is TGTGCCAGCTCATTTCGCGGGACTAGCGGGAGTGTTGAGCAGTTCTTC. Full variable domain (missing parts from reference TRBV18 and TRBJ2-1): NAGVMQNPRHLVRRRGQEARLRCSPMKGHSHVYWYRQLPEEGLKFMVYLQKENIIDESGMPKERFSAEFPKEGPSILRIQQVVRGDSAAYFCASSFRGTSGSVEQFFGPGTRLTVL.

The chain combines TRBV7-3 with TRBJ2-7; D is perhaps TRBD2 (5 bases). This CDR3 contains 15 residues. V was cut by 2 bases and J by 3 bases, with 14 bases left in between. Germline V gene sequence: CDR1 SGHTA, CDR2 FQGTGA. In nucleotides, the CDR3 is TGTGCCAGCAGCTTATCAGGAGGTCGTGGCTACGAGCAGTACTTC. It specifies CASSLSGGRGYEQYF.

A note on this clone: The sample holds other DNA sequences that translate to the same CDR3. The rearrangement links TRBV7-3 to TRBJ2-2; maybe TRBD1 (5 bases). V shed 4 bases and J shed 2 bases, with 11 bases lying between them. This CDR3 region has 15 residues. Germline V CDR1 and CDR2: SGHTA, FQGTGA. DNA of the CDR3: TGTGCCAGCAGCTCAGGGTTGGCTAACACCGGGGAGCTGTTTTTT. Residues: CASSSGLANTGELFF.

Worth noting for this clone: A far larger clone is only one base removed, so a read error is likely. The chain uses TRBV27 and TRBJ2-7; TRBD2 matches at 9 bases. This CDR3 spans 15 amino acids. Germline lookup yields CDR1 MNHEY and CDR2 SMNVEV (reference sequence). Here the CDR3 DNA reads TGTGCCAGCAGTTCCAAAGGGACTAGCAACTACGGGCAGTACTTC. Protein product: CASSSKGTSNYGQYF.

About this clone: A single base is all that separates this from a far larger clone, so a read error is likely. This sample also contains other DNA sequences that code for the same CDR3. The genes are TRBV6-6 and TRBJ1-4; no definite D call. V lost 5 bases, J lost 6 bases, and 7 bases lay in between. Germline V gene lookup returns CDR1 MNHNY and CDR2 SVGAGI (reference sequence). This CDR3 spans 12 amino acids. The chain's CDR3 is CASSLRDEKLFF. The CDR3 DNA reads as TGTGCCAGCAGTCTGAGAGATGAAAAACTGTTTTTT.

The V and J genes are TRBV19 and TRBJ1-5, with D perhaps matching TRBD1 (6 bases). The V gene lost 3 bases and the J gene lost 5 bases, with 14 bases spanning the gap. The CDR3 spans 15 residues. Germline V CDR1 and CDR2: LNHDA, SQIVND (reference sequence). The CDR3 nucleotides are TGTGCCAGTAGTATTGCCCCCGAGGGGGATCAGCCCCAGCATTTT. Amino acid sequence: CASSIAPEGDQPQHF.

As regards this clone: Since a far larger clone is one base different, this is likely a read error. Other DNA sequences in the same sample also yield this CDR3. V is TRBV6-5 and J is TRBJ2-5; D is undetermined. The germline V gene encodes CDR1 MNHEY and CDR2 SVGAGI. V lost 6 bases and J 5 bases, leaving 16 bases between the germline ends. CDR3 length equals 14 residues. The CDR3 nucleotides are TGTGCCAGCAGCAGACGGCCGCTTTTGGAGACCCAGTACTTC. It translates to CASSRRPLLETQYF.

As regards this clone: A far larger clone is only one base removed, so a read error is likely. The chain joins TRBV5-6 to TRBJ1-2; D is unresolved. The germline CDR1 and CDR2 sequences are SGHDT and YYEEEE. V lost 0 bases and J lost 4, with 7 bases in between. This CDR3 region has 13 residues. The CDR3: CASSLVDIYGYTF. The CDR3 nucleotides read TGTGCCAGCAGCTTGGTAGACATCTATGGCTACACCTTC.

V gene TRBV7-3 combines with J gene TRBJ2-2; D remains ambiguous. This CDR3 spans 12 amino acids. Trimming took off 4 bases at V and 7 bases at J, with 7 bases between the two ends. Germline loops: CDR1 SGHTA, CDR2 FQGTGA. The CDR3, as DNA: TGTGCCAGCAGCTCCGTAGGCGGGGAGCTGTTTTTT. It is translated as CASSSVGGELFF.

This clone has a single count. This rearrangement joins TRBV29-1 to TRBJ2-7; D might be TRBD2 (7 bases). The V and J ends lost 7 bases and 2 bases respectively, with 15 bases between them. The CDR3 consists of 13 residues. Germline V gene sequence: CDR1 SQVTM, CDR2 ANQGSEA. The CDR3 coding sequence is TGCAGCGCCAAGGAGGGGGGGGCCTACGAGCAGTACTTC. This gives the protein CSAKEGGAYEQYF.

The rearrangement links TRBV25-1 to TRBJ1-2; 10 bases align to TRBD1. Germline V CDR1 and CDR2: MGHDK, SYGVNS. The J segment lost 7 bases and the V segment lost 0 bases, leaving 11 bases of the junction unmatched. The CDR3 is 17 amino acids. CDR3 loop: CASSEYFSDRGKGGYTF. The CDR3 bases are TGTGCCAGCAGTGAATATTTCTCGGACAGGGGGAAGGGTGGCTACACCTTC.

The chain combines TRBV9 with TRBJ2-5, with TRBD1 matching 8 bases. Germline assignment: CDR1 SGDLS and CDR2 YYNGEE. The CDR3 has 17 amino acids. Trimming cost V 2 bases and J 2 bases; bases outside gene matches: 11. The CDR3 sequence: CASSVYFGTGTQETQYF. CDR3 coding DNA: TGTGCCAGCAGCGTCTACTTTGGGACAGGAACTCAAGAGACCCAGTACTTC.

The rearrangement links TRBV27 to TRBJ1-1; no clear D. The CDR3 runs to 15 residues. The V and J ends lost 2 bases and 2 bases respectively, with 12 bases between them. The V gene's germline CDR1 is MNHEY and CDR2 SMNVEV (reference sequence). The CDR3: CASSLLPTPNTEAFF. CDR3 coding DNA: TGTGCCAGCAGTTTACTCCCGACCCCTAACACTGAAGCTTTCTTT.

This clone has more than one count but fewer than ten. The chain combines TRBV7-3 with TRBJ2-7; D may be TRBD1 (6 bases). The CDR3 loop spans 14 amino acids. The germline V gene has CDR1 SGHTA and CDR2 FQGTGA. Trimming took off 5 bases at V and 3 bases at J, with 14 bases between the two ends. DNA of the CDR3: TGTGCCAGCAGCCCACGGGACACAAACTACGAGCAGTACTTC. Residues: CASSPRDTNYEQYF.

This clone was seen a few times. A far larger clone lies a single base away; this is likely a read error. The chain employs TRBV11-2 and TRBJ1-1; D is perhaps TRBD1 (6 bases). Trimming cost V 5 bases and J 1 base, with 11 bases left between them. The length of the CDR3 is 14 residues. The germline gives CDR1 SGHAT, CDR2 FQNNGV. In nucleotides, the CDR3 is TGTGCCAGCAGCGCAGACAGGACGAACACTGAAGCTTTCTTT. Translated, it gives CASSADRTNTEAFF.

The CDR3 nucleotides are TGTGCCAGCAGCGCCTCTAGCGGCATTTCCTACGAGCAGTACTTC. Residues: CASSASSGISYEQYF. This chain connects TRBV7-2 to TRBJ2-7; 7 nucleotides agree with TRBD2. V dropped 5 bases and J dropped 1; count of bases not matched to a gene: 8. Germline V gene sequence: CDR1 SGHTA, CDR2 FQGNSA. There are 15 residues in the CDR3.

This clone was seen a few times. A much more abundant neighbour one base away suggests this may be a read error. The chain is built from TRBV7-3 and TRBJ1-5; the match to TRBD1 covers 7 bases. The CDR3 covers 19 residues. The germline CDR1 and CDR2 sequences are SGHTA and FQGTGA. CDR3 sequence: CASSCYAGGDTYSNKPQHF. CDR3 bases: TGTGCCAGCAGCTGCTACGCAGGGGGGGACACATATAGCAATAAGCCCCAGCATTTT.

This chain links TRBV28 with TRBJ2-7; TRBD2 might be the D (6 bases). Germline assignment: CDR1 MDHEN and CDR2 SYDVKM. The CDR3 length is 14 residues. V lost 5 bases to trimming and J lost 6 bases, with 17 bases between them. The CDR3 region is CASSPRGSGGEQYF. In nucleotides, the CDR3 is TGTGCCAGCAGTCCCCGGGGGAGTGGGGGCGAGCAGTACTTC.

The J gene is TRBJ2-3, the V gene TRBV7-9, with TRBD2 matching 9 bases. This CDR3 spans 16 amino acids. With 6 bases clipped from V and 2 bases from J, the junction kept 9 bases outside the gene matches. Germline CDR1 reads SEHNR; CDR2 reads FQNEAQ (reference sequence). The CDR3 region is CASRRPGLAPTDTQYF. The CDR3 DNA sequence: TGTGCCAGCAGACGTCCGGGACTAGCTCCCACAGATACGCAGTATTTT.

The chain carries TRBV7-2 and TRBJ2-7; D remains ambiguous. V was clipped by 1 base and J by 0 bases, with 7 bases between them. From germline, CDR1 is SGHTA and CDR2 FQGNSA. This CDR3 has 14 residues. The CDR3 nucleotides read TGTGCCAGCAGCTTAGTTGCGAGCTCCTACGAGCAGTACTTC. Its protein is CASSLVASSYEQYF.

This clone came up many times. This chain connects TRBV28 to TRBJ2-2, with 7 bases fitting TRBD2. After removal of 5 bases from V and 4 bases from J, the junction contained 10 bases not matched to a gene. This CDR3 has 16 residues. Germline V CDR1 and CDR2: MDHEN, SYDVKM. Written as DNA, the CDR3 is TGTGCCAGCAGTCCCGGACTAGATCGGAGCACCGGGGAGCTGTTTTTT. Protein: CASSPGLDRSTGELFF.

V and J are TRBV28 and TRBJ1-5, with TRBD1 matching 10 bases. V shed 7 bases, J shed 6 bases, and the junction held 9 bases outside the gene matches. This CDR3 region has 15 residues. Germline loops: CDR1 MDHEN, CDR2 SYDVKM. CDR3 sequence reads: CASTRDRGGGQPQHF. DNA for the CDR3: TGTGCCAGCACCCGGGACAGGGGAGGCGGTCAGCCCCAGCATTTT.

The chain couples TRBV19 to TRBJ2-1; perhaps TRBD1 as D (6 bases). The V end was cut by 5 bases, the J end by 9 bases, with 17 bases between. CDR1 LNHDA and CDR2 SQIVND come from the germline V gene (reference sequence). This CDR3 spans 14 amino acids. CDR3 in amino acids: CASSPSYRDSEQFF. The CDR3 nucleotides are TGTGCCAGTAGTCCCTCCTACAGGGATAGTGAGCAGTTCTTC.

This clone was recorded a few times. It is likely a read error: a sequence one base away is far more abundant. The genes are TRBV11-2 and TRBJ1-1; TRBD1 might be the D (5 bases). CDR1 and CDR2 (germline): SGHAT, FQNNGV. This CDR3 has 16 residues. The V end was cut by 5 bases, the J end by 3 bases, with 19 bases between. The CDR3 region is CASSKDQDTGYTEAFF. For the CDR3, the DNA is TGTGCCAGCAGCAAAGACCAGGACACCGGCTACACTGAAGCTTTCTTT.

The chain combines TRBV19 with TRBJ1-5, with D tentatively TRBD1 (6 bases). CDR1 and CDR2 from the germline V gene are LNHDA and SQIVND (reference sequence). This CDR3 is 14 amino acids long. V was cut by 7 bases and J by 0 bases, with 10 bases left in between. CDR3: CASKDSFSNQPQHF. In nucleotides, the CDR3 is TGTGCCAGTAAGGACAGCTTTAGCAATCAGCCCCAGCATTTT.

This sequence joins TRBV7-8 and TRBJ2-7; maybe TRBD2 (5 bases). The CDR3 runs 14 residues. V was shortened by 6 bases and J by 0 bases, with 12 bases between the two germline ends. The V gene's germline CDR1 is SGHVS and CDR2 FQNEAQ. CDR3 protein: CASSYEGGSYEQYF. CDR3 bases: TGTGCCAGCAGTTACGAGGGCGGCTCCTACGAGCAGTACTTC.

The V gene is TRBV7-2, the J gene TRBJ1-1; no definite D call. Germline V gene data show CDR1 as SGHTA and CDR2 as FQGNSA. The CDR3 is 13 amino acids. V lost 2 bases and J lost 2, with 6 bases in between. CDR3 in amino acids: CASSLYQNTEAFF. Written as DNA, the CDR3 is TGTGCCAGCAGCTTATATCAAAACACTGAAGCTTTCTTT.

The chain employs TRBV28 and TRBJ2-2; no firm D call. Germline V CDR1 and CDR2: MDHEN, SYDVKM. The CDR3 totals 14 residues. Trimming stripped 2 bases from V and 0 bases from J, with 4 bases between. The CDR3 sequence is CASSLVANTGELFF. The CDR3 DNA is TGTGCCAGCAGTTTAGTTGCGAACACCGGGGAGCTGTTTTTT.

V and J are TRBV19 and TRBJ2-5, with D possibly matching TRBD1 (6 bases). Trimming took 10 bases from V and 3 from J, leaving 18 bases between them. CDR3 length: 14 residues. The germline CDR1 and CDR2 sequences are LNHDA and SQIVND (reference sequence). The DNA of the CDR3 is TGTGCCACTAAGATCCAGGGGCGGGAAGAGACCCAGTACTTC. Its translation is CATKIQGREETQYF.

The CDR3 protein is CATVAGEWDTGELFF. DNA for the CDR3: TGTGCCACCGTAGCGGGAGAATGGGACACCGGGGAGCTGTTTTTT. This chain connects TRBV10-3 to TRBJ2-2, with TRBD2 identical over 9 bases. V dropped 10 bases and J dropped 3; count of bases not matched to a gene: 9. This CDR3 is 15 amino acids long. Germline assignment: CDR1 ENHRY and CDR2 SYGVKD.